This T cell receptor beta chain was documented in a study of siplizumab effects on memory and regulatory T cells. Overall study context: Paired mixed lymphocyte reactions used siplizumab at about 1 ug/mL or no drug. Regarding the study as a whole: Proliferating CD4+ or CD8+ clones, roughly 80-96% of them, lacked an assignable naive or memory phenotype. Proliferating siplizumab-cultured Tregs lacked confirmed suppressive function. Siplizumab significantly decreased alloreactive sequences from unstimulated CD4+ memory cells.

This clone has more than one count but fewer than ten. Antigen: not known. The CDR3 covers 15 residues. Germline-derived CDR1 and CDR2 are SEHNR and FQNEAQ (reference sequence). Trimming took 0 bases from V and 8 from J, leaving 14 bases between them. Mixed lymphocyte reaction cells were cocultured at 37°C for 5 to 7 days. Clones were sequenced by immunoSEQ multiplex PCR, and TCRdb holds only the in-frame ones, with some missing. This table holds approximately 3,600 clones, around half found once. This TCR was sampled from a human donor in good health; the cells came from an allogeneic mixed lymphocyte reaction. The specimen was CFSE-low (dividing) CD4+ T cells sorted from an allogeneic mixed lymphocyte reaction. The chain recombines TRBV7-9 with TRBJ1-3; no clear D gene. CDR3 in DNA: TGTGCCAGCAGCTTAGCCGGGCCGCGAGCGGACACCATATATTTT. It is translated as CASSLAGPRADTIYF.